This T cell receptor beta chain was obtained from a study of blood T cell repertoires in COVID-19. The CDR3 runs 15 residues. V gave up 4 bases and J gave up 2 bases; unmatched junction bases: 6. Germline CDR1 SEHNR, CDR2 FQNEAQ (reference sequence). Clones were sequenced by immunoSEQ multiplex PCR, and TCRdb holds only the in-frame ones, with some missing. The repertoire holds hundreds of thousands of clones, with 80% to 90% as singletons. The chain employs TRBV7-9 and TRBJ2-3; 7 bases are shared with TRBD1. What was sequenced was PBMCs or T cells enriched from blood (not recorded which). This receptor was taken from a woman aged 18-35 years who had recovered from COVID-19. The CDR3 reads CASSSDRAFTDTQYF. The CDR3 DNA reads TGTGCCAGCAGCTCCGACAGGGCATTCACAGATACGCAGTATTTT.